This T cell receptor (beta chain) was retrieved from a study of OX40 agonist ivuxolimab in advanced cancers. Study-level points and caveats: Low normalized T-cell clonal expansion also characterized some of the nonresponders. Researchers report that CD8+ T cells had, on average, more expanded clones than CD4+. Among expanded peripheral T cells, antigen specificity went undetermined.

Samples of blood were obtained at baseline, on cycle 4 day 1, and on cycle 7 day 1. With regard to this clone: Its cognate antigen is unknown.

The protocol was immunoSEQ multiplex PCR, while the TCRdb copy is restricted to in-frame clones and leaves out a portion. The sample records 50,000 to 75,000 clones, 82% being singletons. The V and J ends lost 1 base and 6 bases respectively, with 4 bases between them. The CDR3 totals 12 residues. Germline values: CDR1 MDHEN, CDR2 SYDVKM. This chain joins TRBV28 and TRBJ1-5; D not certain. The TCR originated in an adult with an advanced solid tumor such as melanoma, head and neck, liver or kidney cancer. The sequences come from CD4+ or CD8+ T cells sorted from blood, collected in a trial of the OX40 agonist ivuxolimab. Here the CDR3 reads CASSLLGQPQHF. CDR3 sequence (DNA): TGTGCCAGCAGTTTATTGGGTCAGCCCCAGCATTTT.